The 8 T cell receptor beta chains reported below all come from one sample, sequenced in a study of shared clonotypes between healthy human individuals. Method: immunoSEQ multiplex PCR; TCRdb's copy keeps in-frame clones and lacks some. The table has approximately 2.5 million clones, over 85% seen once. Sequenced: naive CD4+ T cells from PBMCs. Subset noted: CD45RA+ positively selected. The receptor set was obtained from a man aged 18 to 30 in good health. Some clones in this sample may be carry-over from other donors' samples.

This chain uses TRBV6-6 with TRBJ2-5, with D uncertain. Trimming stripped 4 bases from V and 3 bases from J, with 9 bases between. The CDR3 covers 13 residues. CDR1 is MNHNY, CDR2 SVGAGI, per germline (reference sequence). In DNA form, the CDR3 reads TGTGCCAGCAGTTTTCTCTTTGAAGAGACCCAGTACTTC. It yields the protein CASSFLFEETQYF.

As concerns this clone: Other DNA sequences in the same sample also yield this CDR3. The V gene is TRBV2, the J gene TRBJ2-7; perhaps TRBD1 as D (6 bases). The V gene lost 2 bases and the J gene lost 4 bases, with 12 bases spanning the gap. This CDR3 comprises 14 residues. Germline CDR1 reads SNHLY; CDR2 reads FYNNEI. The CDR3 DNA reads TGTGCCAGCAGTGAACAGGGGAGTTCGTACGAGCAGTACTTC. The encoded protein is CASSEQGSSYEQYF.

This chain uses TRBV11-2 with TRBJ2-3; D is unresolved. The V end lost 4 bases, the J end lost 9 bases, and 20 bases lay between the germline ends. Germline V lookup: CDR1 SGHAT, CDR2 FQNNGV. This CDR3 region has 15 residues. The CDR3 loop is CASSSLLGYSQTQYF. Written as DNA, the CDR3 is TGTGCCAGCAGCTCGCTTCTAGGCTACTCCCAAACGCAGTATTTT.

The CDR3 loop is CASSLNWGSEQYF. CDR3 nucleotide sequence: TGCGCCAGCAGCCTAAATTGGGGCTCCGAGCAGTACTTC. This chain links TRBV4-1 with TRBJ2-7, with D possibly being TRBD1 (5 bases). Per the germline V gene, CDR1 is MGHRA and CDR2 is YSYEKL. This CDR3 spans 13 amino acids. V was cut by 4 bases and J by 6 bases, with 13 bases left in between.

This rearrangement joins TRBV28 to TRBJ2-1, with 10 bases lining up with TRBD2. Germline V CDR1 and CDR2: MDHEN, SYDVKM. CDR3 length: 16 amino acids. V shed 3 bases, J shed 4 bases, and the junction held 6 bases outside the gene matches. The CDR3 region is CASSFWLAGAYNEQFF. The DNA for the CDR3 is TGTGCCAGCAGTTTTTGGCTAGCGGGAGCATACAATGAGCAGTTCTTC. Supplemented by reference TRBV28 and TRBJ2-1, the full variable domain reads DVKVTQSSRYLVKRTGEKVFLECVQDMDHENMFWYRQDPGLGLRLIYFSYDVKMKEKGDIPEGYSVSREKKERFSLILESASTNQTSMYLCASSFWLAGAYNEQFFGPGTRLTVL.

This chain links TRBV7-9 with TRBJ2-2; D may be TRBD1 or TRBD2 (5 bases each). The CDR3 runs 13 residues. The germline V gene has CDR1 SEHNR and CDR2 FQNEAQ (reference sequence). The V gene lost 5 bases and the J gene lost 2 bases, with 6 bases spanning the gap. CDR3 protein: CASSGTNTGELFF. The CDR3 DNA is TGTGCCAGCAGCGGGACCAACACCGGGGAGCTGTTTTTT.

This clone was found once. The rearrangement links TRBV10-3 to TRBJ2-7; TRBD2 might be the D (5 bases). CDR1 ENHRY and CDR2 SYGVKD come from the germline V gene. The V and J ends lost 6 bases and 7 bases respectively, with 19 bases between them. The CDR3 consists of 14 residues. CDR3 DNA: TGTGCCATCAGCCCGGGATTTTCGGAGAGGGAGCAGTACTTC. Translation: CAISPGFSEREQYF.

The chain combines TRBV28 with TRBJ2-4, with D maybe TRBD1 (7 bases). Germline-derived CDR1 and CDR2 are MDHEN and SYDVKM. This CDR3 comprises 15 residues. The germline V and J ends were trimmed by 8 bases and 10 bases, with 24 bases remaining between them. The chain's CDR3 is CASQSGGQGFPIQYF. Here the CDR3 DNA reads TGTGCCAGCCAGTCAGGGGGGCAGGGTTTCCCTATTCAGTACTTC.